Sequencing of this TCR beta chain was carried out in a study of spatial heterogeneity in lung cancer (dated by TCRdb to the late 2010s). Study-wide context: Beta-chain transcripts were consistently detected in greater numbers than alpha-chain transcripts, which likely reflects a higher abundance of beta-chain transcripts. In tumor regions, TCR transcript counts showed a strong correlation with a T cell transcriptional module score derived from matched bulk RNA-seq. In the raw uncorrected reads, each unique combination of TCR and UMI appeared more than ten times on average. The study quantitatively compared TCR alpha and beta repertoires across multiple tumor regions, matched nontumor lung and blood in non-small cell lung cancer. The study linked features of the TCR repertoire to counts of nonsynonymous mutations, which were determined by whole-exome sequencing of tumor tissue. Both alpha and beta chains were TCR-sequenced in samples taken at surgery, namely 220 tumor regions, approximately 63 matched nontumor lung samples and a few dozen PBMC samples. The investigation overall reported the following: A correlation was observed between the number of expanded intratumoral alpha and beta TCRs and the tumor nonsynonymous mutation count. The count of ubiquitous expanded TCRs correlated with the count of ubiquitous nonsynonymous mutations, and the count of regional expanded TCRs correlated with the count of regional nonsynonymous mutations. Confirming at a functional level the hypothesis that regional TCRs recognize regional mutations was considered to require additional single-cell paired TCR alpha and beta sequencing. Estimated TCR-seq coverage of tumor T cells was only around 7.2% for alpha chains and around 14% for beta chains.

The sample's time point, from its label and the paper: sample taken at primary tumor resection. Samples were obtained from approximately 70 patients with early-stage, untreated non-small cell lung cancer from the lung TRACERx cohort. TCR sequencing used whole RNA extracted from tumor and nontumor lung tissue, or from cryopreserved PBMC samples, without cell sorting. Only patients with enough RNA available from two or more tumor regions were chosen for TCR sequencing. Tumor and adjacent nontumor lung specimens were reviewed by a lung pathologist before selection. To prepare the library, 5' RACE was applied. The instrument given in TCRdb is NextSeq 500. To allow correction of PCR and sequencing errors, the TCR library protocol tagged every TCR cDNA molecule with a unique molecular identifier. Turning to the authors' computational methods: TCR identification, UMI-based error correction and CDR3 extraction were all carried out with Decombinator tools. Expanded TCRs were defined as those above a frequency of 2 per 1,000, corresponding to the top 1% of the tumor frequency distribution. Expanded tumor TCRs statistically deemed absent (corrected P<0.05) from at least one tumor region were classed as regional, and all other expanded tumor TCRs were classed as ubiquitous. Renyi diversity was computed with the R vegan package after each repertoire had been subsampled 100 times to 5,000 TCRs. CDR3 similarity networks were built from amino acid triplet string-kernel similarity, with CDR3s being connected when pairwise similarity was above 0.82. The public sequencing data were trimmed at Q25 with fastp and processed into clonotypes with MiXCR by TCRdb, which kept only in-frame beta chains. Entries are consolidated by CDR3 protein sequence, retaining the most common genes and DNA. The V and J calls were determined by TCRdb, not by the authors. This sample has more than 10,000 distinct CDR3 sequences in its table, and 5.1% of those were observed once. The top ten clonotypes cover 20% to 25% of the sample.

The germline V gene encodes CDR1 KGHSH and CDR2 LQKENI. The CDR3 goes from the cysteine to the phenylalanine over 16 residues. The sequence is cut down to CDR3 DNA, 48 bases in frame from base 1. V loses 0 bases of germline sequence and J loses 1 base, and the interval between the two ends is 11 bases. This clonotype was picked up many times. Its antigen is unknown. Per-nucleotide qualities are absent, and no much larger clonotype sits a single base away. This beta chain represents an off-target read in a library built for alpha chains; its size is of limited meaning. The sequenced sample was lung tumor tissue, obtained at surgery. The chain is encoded by TRBV18 joined to TRBJ2-3, with TRBD2 tentatively as D gene (5 bases match). This clonotype originated in a male donor with early-stage non-small cell lung cancer. The CDR3 amino acid sequence is: CASSPPASRGTDTQYF. The DNA sequence is as follows: TGTGCCAGCTCACCACCGGCTAGCCGAGGCACAGATACGCAGTATTTT.